This T cell receptor beta chain was recovered during a study of response to subunit inactivated influenza vaccine. This CDR3 is built from 14 residues. CDR1 MNHEY and CDR2 SVGEGT come from the germline V gene. V was pared by 4 bases and J by 4 bases, with 14 bases between. TCRdb re-derived calls from the RT-PCR reads in MiXCR, one entry per CDR3 protein. This repertoire shows 500,000 or so distinct CDR3 sequences, roughly 9.7% found once; its top ten account for approximately 12%. In regard to this clonotype: The antigen remains undetermined.

Findings and limits, study-wide: Few new T cells, the authors suggested, are recruited by each seasonal influenza vaccination.

The chain joins TRBV6-2 or TRBV6-3 to TRBJ2-7, with D possibly TRBD1 on 5 matching bases. The sequencing here drew on PBMCs from blood, taken around seven weeks after vaccination. The sequence came from a man aged 50-59 years who received an inactivated influenza vaccine. This chain's CDR3 is CASSWTSRGYEQYF. The CDR3 coding sequence is TGTGCCAGCAGTTGGACGTCTAGGGGATACGAGCAGTACTTC.